A selection of T cell receptor beta chains follows, all from one sample in a study of human T cells and chemical hapten exposure. TCRdb called the RACE reads again in MiXCR, with one record for every CDR3 protein. The sample lists 75,000 to 100,000 distinct CDR3 sequences; 12% were seen once. The material sequenced was whole blood, taken in connection with sensitization to the hapten diphenylcyclopropenone (DPC). The source of these receptors is a woman aged 40 to 55 with alopecia areata. Some clones in this sample may be carry-over from other donors' samples. Both conserved end residues are part of each CDR3. D genes are given only for firm matches. Some rows have no size entry. The others give once, few or many, or a class for an expanded clone.

J gene: TRBJ2-7
V gene: TRBV21-1
clone size: few
D gene: -
CDR3 DNA: TGTGCCAGCCGGGGGGCTAGCCACTCCGAGCAGTACTTC
CDR3 protein: CASRGASHSEQYF

J gene: TRBJ1-1
V gene: TRBV6-2/TRBV6-3
clone size: -
D gene: -
CDR3 DNA: TGTGCCAGCAGTTACGGGGGCGCGGGCACTGAAGCTTTCTTT
CDR3 protein: CASSYGGAGTEAFF

J gene: TRBJ1-1
V gene: TRBV6-2/TRBV6-3
clone size: -
D gene: -
CDR3 DNA: TGTGCCAGCAGTTACCCCCTGTCTGAAGCTTTCTTT
CDR3 protein: CASSYPLSEAFF

J gene: TRBJ2-1
V gene: TRBV7-7
clone size: -
D gene: TRBD2
CDR3 DNA: TGTGCTAGCAGCTTAGGGCGACTAGCGGGAGGCCCTAGTGAGCAGTTCTTC
CDR3 protein: CASSLGRLAGGPSEQFF

J gene: TRBJ2-7
V gene: TRBV28
clone size: -
D gene: -
CDR3 DNA: TGTGCCAGCAGTCGCCTTTCCTACGAGCAGTACTTC
CDR3 protein: CASSRLSYEQYF

J gene: TRBJ2-2
V gene: TRBV7-2
clone size: few
D gene: TRBD1
CDR3 DNA: TGTGCCAGCAGCTGGGACAGGGGCCTGGGTACCGGGGAGCTGTTTTTT
CDR3 protein: CASSWDRGLGTGELFF

J gene: TRBJ1-2
V gene: TRBV11-2
clone size: many
D gene: -
CDR3 DNA: TGTGCCAGCAGCCCAAAGAGACAGCCCTTGCGATCCTATGGCTACACCTTC
CDR3 protein: CASSPKRQPLRSYGYTF

J gene: TRBJ1-4
V gene: TRBV6-5
clone size: -
D gene: -
CDR3 DNA: TGTGCCAGCAGTTCCACCGGGGCCCTAGCGGGGGAACTGTTTTTT
CDR3 protein: CASSSTGALAGELFF

J gene: TRBJ2-7
V gene: TRBV12-3/TRBV12-4
clone size: -
D gene: TRBD1
CDR3 DNA: TGTGCCAGCAGGGCTGGACAGGGGGTTTACGAGCAGTACTTC
CDR3 protein: CASRAGQGVYEQYF

J gene: TRBJ2-7
V gene: TRBV6-2/TRBV6-3
clone size: few
D gene: -
CDR3 DNA: TGTGCCAGCAGCTACCCTTCGGCTAGCGAGCAGTACTTC
CDR3 protein: CASSYPSASEQYF

J gene: TRBJ2-5
V gene: TRBV18
clone size: -
D gene: -
CDR3 DNA: TGTGCCAGCTCACCGTCTTATTCCTCCAGGGTCGATGGGACCCAGTACTTC
CDR3 protein: CASSPSYSSRVDGTQYF

J gene: TRBJ2-1
V gene: TRBV30
clone size: few
D gene: -
CDR3 DNA: TGTGCCGGAAGGAGAAATGAGCAGTTCTTC
CDR3 protein: CAGRRNEQFF

J gene: TRBJ1-3
V gene: TRBV12-3/TRBV12-4
clone size: few
D gene: -
CDR3 DNA: TGTGCCAGCAGTTGGGGGATCCGGGGAAACACCATATATTTT
CDR3 protein: CASSWGIRGNTIYF

J gene: TRBJ1-6
V gene: TRBV20-1
clone size: many
D gene: -
CDR3 DNA: TGCAGTGCTGGGGGGCTCTCACCCCTCCACTTT
CDR3 protein: CSAGGLSPLHF

J gene: TRBJ2-7
V gene: TRBV20-1
clone size: few
D gene: -
CDR3 DNA: TGCAGTGCTAGATTGTTAAGAGCGGACCTTACCTACGAGCAGTACTTC
CDR3 protein: CSARLLRADLTYEQYF

J gene: TRBJ2-7
V gene: TRBV28
clone size: few
D gene: -
CDR3 DNA: TGTGCCAGCAGTTTTTTATTTGCGGACCGAGTCTCCTACGAGCAGTACTTC
CDR3 protein: CASSFLFADRVSYEQYF

J gene: TRBJ2-1
V gene: TRBV6-6
clone size: -
D gene: -
CDR3 DNA: TGTGCCAGCAGTTACCCAATCACTGGGGCGTGGAACAATGAGCAGTTCTTC
CDR3 protein: CASSYPITGAWNNEQFF

J gene: TRBJ1-5
V gene: TRBV28
clone size: -
D gene: -
CDR3 DNA: TGTGCCAGCAGCGGGGGAACTCGACCCCAGCATTTT
CDR3 protein: CASSGGTRPQHF

J gene: TRBJ2-4
V gene: TRBV5-1
clone size: few
D gene: TRBD2
CDR3 DNA: TGCGCCAGCAGCTTGGATCGGGGGGTAGCCAAAAACATTCAGTACTTC
CDR3 protein: CASSLDRGVAKNIQYF

J gene: TRBJ1-5
V gene: TRBV18
clone size: -
D gene: -
CDR3 DNA: TGTGCCAGCTCACCCAACAAGGGTCTCGGCAATCAGCCCCAGCATTTT
CDR3 protein: CASSPNKGLGNQPQHF

J gene: TRBJ2-3
V gene: TRBV6-6
clone size: -
D gene: TRBD2
CDR3 DNA: TGTGCCAGCAGTTTAAACCTAGCGGGAGAAGGTACGCAGTATTTT
CDR3 protein: CASSLNLAGEGTQYF

J gene: TRBJ2-7
V gene: TRBV29-1
clone size: few
D gene: -
CDR3 DNA: TGCAGCGTTGAAGGGGTGCGCTACGAGCAGTACTTC
CDR3 protein: CSVEGVRYEQYF

J gene: TRBJ2-5
V gene: TRBV5-1
clone size: -
D gene: -
CDR3 DNA: TGCGCCAGCAGCACGGGGACAACCGAGGCAGAGACCCAGTACTTC
CDR3 protein: CASSTGTTEAETQYF

J gene: TRBJ2-7
V gene: TRBV5-6
clone size: -
D gene: -
CDR3 DNA: TGTGCCAGCAGCTCGACCGGGACAACCTCCTACGGGGAGCAGTACTTC
CDR3 protein: CASSSTGTTSYGEQYF

J gene: TRBJ1-1
V gene: TRBV3-2
clone size: -
D gene: -
CDR3 DNA: TGTGCCAGCAGCCTTGGACAGACACCTAACACTGAAGCTTTCTTT
CDR3 protein: CASSLGQTPNTEAFF

J gene: TRBJ2-5
V gene: TRBV7-3
clone size: many
D gene: -
CDR3 DNA: TGTGCCAGCAGCTTAACGTCAGGCAGGGCAGAGACCCAGTACTTC
CDR3 protein: CASSLTSGRAETQYF

J gene: TRBJ2-5
V gene: TRBV5-4
clone size: -
D gene: -
CDR3 DNA: TGTGCCAGCAGCTCCAGGCAGGCTGGGGAGACCCAGTACTTC
CDR3 protein: CASSSRQAGETQYF

J gene: TRBJ2-5
V gene: TRBV11-2
clone size: -
D gene: -
CDR3 DNA: TGTGCCAGCAGTTACGGGGGCACAGAGACCCAGTACTTC
CDR3 protein: CASSYGGTETQYF

J gene: TRBJ2-3
V gene: TRBV18
clone size: -
D gene: -
CDR3 DNA: TGTGCCAGCTCAACCACCGGAGGTACAAGCACAGATACGCAGTATTTT
CDR3 protein: CASSTTGGTSTDTQYF

J gene: TRBJ2-6
V gene: TRBV9
clone size: few
D gene: -
CDR3 DNA: TGTGCCAGCAGCGTAGATGGGACTGGGGCCAACGTCCTGACTTTC
CDR3 protein: CASSVDGTGANVLTF

J gene: TRBJ2-2
V gene: TRBV11-3
clone size: many
D gene: -
CDR3 DNA: TGTGCCAGCAGCTCCGACAAATACACCGGGGAGCTGTTTTTT
CDR3 protein: CASSSDKYTGELFF

J gene: TRBJ2-7
V gene: TRBV4-3
clone size: -
D gene: TRBD2
CDR3 DNA: TGCGCCAGCAGCCCCGCTAGCGGTGCCTACGAGCAGTACTTC
CDR3 protein: CASSPASGAYEQYF

J gene: TRBJ2-2
V gene: TRBV28
clone size: -
D gene: -
CDR3 DNA: TGTGCCACCTCCGGGAGAAGGTCCGGGGAGCTGTTTTTT
CDR3 protein: CATSGRRSGELFF

J gene: TRBJ2-7
V gene: TRBV18
clone size: few
D gene: TRBD2
CDR3 DNA: TGTGCCAGCTCCCAGTTTGAAGCGGGGAGCTCCTACGAGCAGTACTTC
CDR3 protein: CASSQFEAGSSYEQYF

J gene: TRBJ2-1
V gene: TRBV29-1
clone size: -
D gene: TRBD2
CDR3 DNA: TGCAGCGGCGGACTAGCGGGGTACAATGAGCAGTTCTTC
CDR3 protein: CSGGLAGYNEQFF

J gene: TRBJ2-3
V gene: TRBV20-1
clone size: few
D gene: -
CDR3 DNA: TGCAGTGCTAGGGGATATACAGATACGCAGTATTTT
CDR3 protein: CSARGYTDTQYF

J gene: TRBJ2-6
V gene: TRBV5-1
clone size: -
D gene: -
CDR3 DNA: TGCGCCAGCAGCTTGGCCTCGTACTCTGGGGCCAACGTCCTGACTTTC
CDR3 protein: CASSLASYSGANVLTF

J gene: TRBJ2-5
V gene: TRBV11-2
clone size: few
D gene: TRBD2
CDR3 DNA: TGTGCCAGCAGCTTAGGACTAGCGGGAGGCTATCAAGAGACCCAGTACTTC
CDR3 protein: CASSLGLAGGYQETQYF

J gene: TRBJ2-4
V gene: TRBV5-1
clone size: many
D gene: TRBD1
CDR3 DNA: TGCGCCAGCAGCCTGCGAGCCCCAGGGGGCGAAAACATTCAGTACTTC
CDR3 protein: CASSLRAPGGENIQYF

J gene: TRBJ2-1
V gene: TRBV5-1
clone size: -
D gene: TRBD2
CDR3 DNA: TGCGCCAGCAGCTTGGCGCCTAGCGGGAGTAGTAATGAGCAGTTCTTC
CDR3 protein: CASSLAPSGSSNEQFF

J gene: TRBJ2-1
V gene: TRBV7-2
clone size: few
D gene: TRBD2
CDR3 DNA: TGTGCCAGCAGCCCAGGACTAGACGCTGAGCAGTTCTTC
CDR3 protein: CASSPGLDAEQFF

J gene: TRBJ2-7
V gene: TRBV28
clone size: -
D gene: -
CDR3 DNA: TGTGTCAGCTCCCTGGGCGGATTCTACGAGCAGTACTTC
CDR3 protein: CVSSLGGFYEQYF